The TCR beta chain under discussion was sequenced for a study of radiation and T cells in renal cell carcinoma. For the study at large: Nephrectomy followed 15 Gy stereotactic body radiation by 4 weeks. Study results and caveats: Without pretreatment biopsies, baseline tumor clonotype presence was undetermined. Top tumor clonotypes rose in blood 2 weeks post-radiation, then contracted.

Assay: immunoSEQ multiplex PCR; the TCRdb copy retains only in-frame clones and omits some. The profile shows fewer than 150,000 clones, approximately 90% of them singletons. V was pared by 3 bases and J by 6 bases, with 11 bases between. CDR3 length equals 13 residues. From germline, CDR1 is SGHTA and CDR2 FQGNSA. Comment on this clone: The antigen is not known.

The time point here: blood 2 weeks post-SBRT. Indicated treatment: 15 Gy SBRT to primary tumor, nephrectomy 4 weeks later. Clear cell pathology was present in this patient's renal cell carcinoma. This chain links TRBV7-2 with TRBJ1-2; unclear D gene. This clonotype was sampled from a woman between 65 and 79 years old with renal cell carcinoma. Sequenced material: blood, taken from a patient whose treatment included radiotherapy and nephrectomy. CDR3 protein: CASSLFGPDGYTF. CDR3 bases: TGTGCCAGCAGCTTGTTCGGTCCTGATGGCTACACCTTC.